Each of the 11 T cell receptor beta chains below was sequenced from the same sample in a study of post-analysis software for immune sequencing data. Study results and caveats: In patients, TRBV5-6, TRBV5-1 and TRBV20-1 belonged to roughly 5 TRBV segments found more frequently than in controls.

No cognate antigen is known for these TCRs. Carried by the TCR beta cDNA libraries were unique molecular identifiers. MiXCR, run by TCRdb on the PCR reads, gives a single entry per CDR3 protein. There are some 800,000 distinct CDR3 sequences in the sample; about 45% occur only once, and roughly 5.2% lies in the top ten. The sequenced material came from blood. The receptors derive from a girl between 5 and 17 years old with multiple sclerosis.

DNA of the CDR3: TGTGCCAGTAGTAGGACTAGCGGGGAAGCCTACGAGCAGTACTTC. The encoded protein is CASSRTSGEAYEQYF. The V gene is TRBV19, the J gene TRBJ2-7; 12 bases map to TRBD2. In germline, CDR1 is LNHDA, CDR2 SQIVND (reference sequence). This CDR3 is built from 15 residues. V shed 4 bases and J 2 bases; nucleotides not matched to a gene: 3.

This clonotype was observed a handful of times. This CDR3 reads CASSPPGQTDTQYF. In DNA, the CDR3 is TGTGCCAGCAGCCCTCCAGGACAGACAGATACGCAGTATTTT. The chain recombines TRBV3-1 with TRBJ2-3, with a possible D match to TRBD1 (6 bases). Germline V lookup: CDR1 LGHDT, CDR2 YNNKEL (reference sequence). V gave up 4 bases and J gave up 3 bases, with 11 bases separating them. The CDR3 runs 14 residues.

This sequence joins TRBV20-1 and TRBJ2-6; the match to TRBD1 covers 9 bases. Trimming removed 5 bases from V and 2 bases from J; junction bases left unmatched: 7. Germline assignment: CDR1 DFQATT and CDR2 SNEGSKA (reference sequence). The CDR3 totals 16 residues. This CDR3 is CSAPGTGFAGANVLTF. The CDR3 nucleotides read TGCAGTGCTCCCGGGACAGGGTTCGCTGGGGCCAACGTCCTGACTTTC.

The V gene is TRBV10-3, the J gene TRBJ1-1, with 9 nucleotides matching TRBD1. Losses at the gene ends were 4 bases for V and 3 bases for J; bases not matched to a gene: 0. The CDR3 loop spans 13 amino acids. Germline loops: CDR1 ENHRY, CDR2 SYGVKD. CDR3 loop: CAISGQGDTEAFF. The CDR3 DNA is TGTGCCATCAGTGGACAGGGGGACACTGAAGCTTTCTTT.

In this sample, this clonotype turned up a few times. CDR3 region: CASSYSGVNTEAFF. CDR3 DNA: TGTGCCAGCAGTTACTCGGGAGTCAACACTGAAGCTTTCTTT. The gene calls are TRBV6-5 and TRBJ1-1; D gene ambiguous. In germline, CDR1 is MNHEY, CDR2 SVGAGI. With 0 bases removed from V and 2 bases from J, the gap between germline ends came to 7 bases. This CDR3 has 14 residues.

This clonotype has only a few counts. The chain carries TRBV21-1 and TRBJ2-5. TRBV21-1 is recorded as a pseudogene. The CDR3 contains 13 residues. CDR3 protein: CASSNAQQETQYF. The CDR3 coding sequence is TGTGCCAGCAGCAACGCCCAACAAGAGACCCAGTACTTC.

V is TRBV28 and J is TRBJ2-5; a possible D gene is TRBD2 (6 bases). The DNA end is a closer match to TRBJ2-7, so the J assignment may be wrong. Germline CDR1 is MDHEN and CDR2 is SYDVKM. This CDR3 comprises 14 residues. The CDR3 nucleotides are TGTGCCAGCAGTTTACCCCTGCTAGCGCACGAGCAGTACTTC. This sequence encodes CASSLPLLAHEQYF.

V and J are TRBV20-1 and TRBJ2-3; 10 bases line up with TRBD2. The CDR3 contains 19 residues. V lost 6 bases, J lost 2 bases, and 20 bases stayed unmatched. CDR1 and CDR2 (germline): DFQATT, SNEGSKA (reference sequence). The CDR3 coding sequence is TGCAGTGCCGCCCTCGGGTCTAGCGGGAGATTGGGGGACACAGATACGCAGTATTTT. Its translation: CSAALGSSGRLGDTDTQYF.

This rearrangement joins TRBV29-1 to TRBJ2-5, with a weak D call TRBD1 (6 bases). With 7 bases removed from V and 1 base from J, the gap between germline ends came to 10 bases. CDR3 length: 12 amino acids. Per germline, CDR1 SQVTM and CDR2 ANQGSEA. As DNA, the CDR3 is TGCAGCGGATGGACAGTCCAAGAGACCCAGTACTTC. Translated, it gives CSGWTVQETQYF.

V and J are TRBV20-1 and TRBJ1-5, with a possible D match to TRBD1 (6 bases). Trimming left V 3 bases short and J 2 bases short, with 11 bases between. Germline values: CDR1 DFQATT, CDR2 SNEGSKA (reference sequence). The CDR3 is 14 residues long. CDR3 nucleotide sequence: TGCAGTGCTAGCCGGGACACCCGCAATCAGCCCCAGCATTTT. The encoded protein is CSASRDTRNQPQHF.

The genes are TRBV20-1 and TRBJ2-7, with TRBD2 matching over 10 bases. CDR1 and CDR2 (germline): DFQATT, SNEGSKA (reference sequence). After removal of 2 bases from V and 2 bases from J, the junction contained 18 bases not matched to a gene. CDR3 size: 19 residues. This CDR3 is CSARLIRASGRWGTYEQYF. Here the CDR3 DNA reads TGCAGTGCTAGATTGATACGGGCTAGCGGGAGATGGGGAACCTACGAGCAGTACTTC.